This T cell receptor (beta chain) comes out of a study of T cells of healthy individuals. In germline, CDR1 is SGHTA, CDR2 FQGTGA. Trimming shortened V by 4 bases and J by 5 bases, and 7 bases separated the two germline ends. The CDR3 has 12 residues. TCRdb used MiXCR to reprocess the 5' RACE reads, holding one entry per CDR3 protein. The table records about 53,000 distinct CDR3 sequences, roughly 14% of them present only once. The rearrangement uses TRBV7-3 and TRBJ2-3; D not certain. This clonotype was obtained from a human donor in good health. CDR3: CASSSNRDTQYF. Here the CDR3 DNA reads TGTGCCAGCAGCTCAAACAGAGATACGCAGTATTTT.